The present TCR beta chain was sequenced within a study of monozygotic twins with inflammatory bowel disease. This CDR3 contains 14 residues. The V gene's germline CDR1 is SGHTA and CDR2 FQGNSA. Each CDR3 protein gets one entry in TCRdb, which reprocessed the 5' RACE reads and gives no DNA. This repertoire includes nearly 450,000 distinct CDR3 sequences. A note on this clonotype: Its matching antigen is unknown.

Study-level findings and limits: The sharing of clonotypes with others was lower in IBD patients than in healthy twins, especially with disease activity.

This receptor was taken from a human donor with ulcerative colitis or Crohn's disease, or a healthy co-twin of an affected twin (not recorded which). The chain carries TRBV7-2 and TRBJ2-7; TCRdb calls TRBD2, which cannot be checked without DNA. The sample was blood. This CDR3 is CASSLVAGDWEQYF.